This T cell receptor (beta chain) was sequenced for a study of cytomegalovirus exposure and HLA in healthy donors. PCR amplification relied on 60 Vbeta primers (plus 13 Jbeta primers). Only in-frame clones appear in the TCRdb table, and some are missing; sequencing was by immunoSEQ multiplex PCR. The sample lists about 250,000 clones, 80% occurring once. The germline V and J ends were trimmed by 0 bases and 3 bases, with 12 bases remaining between them. The CDR3 length is 15 residues. CDR1 and CDR2 (germline): SGHKS, YYEKEE (reference sequence). This clone has more than one count but fewer than ten. Sequencing input: PBMCs. This chain uses TRBV5-5 with TRBJ1-2; no definite D call. The sequence came from a girl aged 2-10 years in good health and CMV-seronegative. In nucleotides, the CDR3 is TGTGCCAGCAGCTTGGCGGTCGGGAGTCACTATGGCTACACCTTC. Translated, it gives CASSLAVGSHYGYTF.